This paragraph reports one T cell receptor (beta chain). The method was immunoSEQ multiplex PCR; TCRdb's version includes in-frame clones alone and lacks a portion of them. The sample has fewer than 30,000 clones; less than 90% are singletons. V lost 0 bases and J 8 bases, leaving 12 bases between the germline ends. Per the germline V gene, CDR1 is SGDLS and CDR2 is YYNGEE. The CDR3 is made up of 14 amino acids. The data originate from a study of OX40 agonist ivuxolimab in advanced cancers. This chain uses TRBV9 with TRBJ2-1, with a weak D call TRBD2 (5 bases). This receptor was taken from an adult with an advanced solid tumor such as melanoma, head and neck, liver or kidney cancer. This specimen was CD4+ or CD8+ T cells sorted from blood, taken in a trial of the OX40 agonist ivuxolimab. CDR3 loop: CASSVGLLGDEQFF. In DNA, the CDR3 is TGTGCCAGCAGCGTAGGACTCCTCGGGGATGAGCAGTTCTTC.